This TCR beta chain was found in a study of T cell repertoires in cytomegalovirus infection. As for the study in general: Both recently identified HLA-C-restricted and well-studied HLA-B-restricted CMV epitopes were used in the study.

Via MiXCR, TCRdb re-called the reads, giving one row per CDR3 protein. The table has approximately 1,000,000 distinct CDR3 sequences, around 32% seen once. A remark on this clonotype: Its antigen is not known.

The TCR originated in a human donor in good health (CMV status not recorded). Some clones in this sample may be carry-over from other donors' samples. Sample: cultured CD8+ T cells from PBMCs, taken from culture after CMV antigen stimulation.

CDR3: CASSLGPGEPYEQYF. CDR3 nucleotide sequence: TGTGCCAGCAGTTTAGGGCCGGGGGAGCCCTACGAGCAGTACTTC. The chain links TRBV27 to TRBJ2-7; perhaps TRBD2 as D (6 bases). CDR1 and CDR2 (germline): MNHEY, SMNVEV (reference sequence). There are 15 residues in the CDR3. V gave up 2 bases and J gave up 2 bases, with 13 bases separating them.